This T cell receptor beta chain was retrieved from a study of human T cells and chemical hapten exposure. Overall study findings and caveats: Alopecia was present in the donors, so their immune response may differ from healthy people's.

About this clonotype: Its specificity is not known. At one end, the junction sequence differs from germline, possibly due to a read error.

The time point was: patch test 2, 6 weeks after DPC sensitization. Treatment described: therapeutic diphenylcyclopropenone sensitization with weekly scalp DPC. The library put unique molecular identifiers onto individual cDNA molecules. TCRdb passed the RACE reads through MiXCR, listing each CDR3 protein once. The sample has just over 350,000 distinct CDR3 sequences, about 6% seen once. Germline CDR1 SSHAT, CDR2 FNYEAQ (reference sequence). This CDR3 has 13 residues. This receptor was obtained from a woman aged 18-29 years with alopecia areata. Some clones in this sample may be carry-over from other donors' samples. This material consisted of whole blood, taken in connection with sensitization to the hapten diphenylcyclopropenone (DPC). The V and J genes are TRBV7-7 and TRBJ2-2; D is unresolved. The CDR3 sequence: CASSAAGTGELFF. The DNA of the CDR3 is TGTGCTAGCAGCGCAGCAGGAACCGGGGAGCTGTTTTTT.